This is a list of T cell receptor beta chains from one sample in a study of T cell repertoires in cytomegalovirus infection. Which antigens these TCRs recognize remains unknown. Each CDR3 protein gets one entry after TCRdb re-called the reads with MiXCR. The repertoire holds 900,000 to 950,000 distinct CDR3 sequences, with around 29% as singletons. The specimen comprised cultured CD8+ T cells from PBMCs, sampled from culture after CMV antigen stimulation. Receptor source: a human donor in good health (CMV status not recorded). Some clones in this sample may be carry-over from other donors' samples. CDR3s include the opening cysteine and the closing phenylalanine or tryptophan. Each record gives: J gene, D gene, clone size, V gene, CDR3 DNA, CDR3 protein. The D gene is left open where the match is weak. A clone size is listed for some rows: how often the clone was seen (once, few, many), or a class if it is expanded.

>TRBJ2-2|NA|many|TRBV7-9
TGTGCCAGCAGCCCCCCGGGTTGGCAGGGGACGAACACCGGGGAGCTGTTTTTT
CASSPPGWQGTNTGELFF
>TRBJ1-6|NA|NA|TRBV6-2/TRBV6-3
TGTGCCAGCAGTTTTTCGGGGGCCTATAATTCACCCCTCCACTTT
CASSFSGAYNSPLHF
>TRBJ1-6|NA|once|TRBV15
TGTGCCACCAGCAGAGATCTTCCCCAGAGTGGTTCACCCCTCCACTTT
CATSRDLPQSGSPLHF
>TRBJ2-2|NA|NA|TRBV29-1
TGCAGCGTTCCGCAGGTCAACACCGGGGAGCTGTTTTTT
CSVPQVNTGELFF
>TRBJ1-2|NA|few|TRBV20-1
TGCAGTGCTAGAGATTTGCTAGGCTATGGCTACACCTTC
CSARDLLGYGYTF
>TRBJ2-3|TRBD2|many|TRBV7-3
TGTGCCAGCAGCTTACTCGCTAGCGGAACGGGTTTTTCTAGCACAGATACGCAGTATTTT
CASSLLASGTGFSSTDTQYF
>TRBJ1-4|NA|many|TRBV7-6
TGTGCCAGCAGCACCGGGGAAAAACTGTTTTTT
CASSTGEKLFF
>TRBJ1-5|TRBD1|NA|TRBV6-1
TGTGCCAGCACCGGGACAGGGCGGCGGAACAATCAGCCCCAGCATTTT
CASTGTGRRNNQPQHF
>TRBJ2-6|TRBD1|many|TRBV7-6
TGTGCCAGCAGCCGACCCTTAACGACAGGGAGCCCTGGGGCCAACGTCCTGACTTTC
CASSRPLTTGSPGANVLTF
>TRBJ1-3|NA|NA|TRBV27
TGTGCCAGCAGTCTCCACGGGCGGTCTCAGGACACCATATATTTT
CASSLHGRSQDTIYF
>TRBJ1-1|NA|NA|TRBV12-3/TRBV12-4
TGTGCCAGCAGTTCAAGGACAGTCGGAAACACTGAAGCTTTCTTT
CASSSRTVGNTEAFF
>TRBJ2-1|TRBD2|many|TRBV7-6
TGTGCCAGCAGCCTCTTAGCGGGGGAGAGCTCCTACAATGAGCAGTTCTTC
CASSLLAGESSYNEQFF
>TRBJ2-1|TRBD2|NA|TRBV7-3
TGTGCCAGCAGCTTTAGCGGGGGGGGATCGAATGAGCAGTTCTTC
CASSFSGGGSNEQFF
>TRBJ2-1|NA|many|TRBV7-8
TGTGCCAGCAGGCCTCTGGGACAATTTTACAATGAGCAGTTCTTC
CASRPLGQFYNEQFF
>TRBJ1-5|NA|many|TRBV5-6
TGTGCCAGCAGCTTGAAGGCCCACAAACAGCCCCAGCATTTT
CASSLKAHKQPQHF
>TRBJ1-3|NA|NA|TRBV7-9
TGTGCCAGCAGCTTAGTACCAAGCCCCTTCTCTGGAAACACCATATATTTT
CASSLVPSPFSGNTIYF
>TRBJ2-7|TRBD1|NA|TRBV11-2
TGTGCCAGCAGCTTACGGGACAGGTACTCGTACCTCTCCTACGAGCAGTACTTC
CASSLRDRYSYLSYEQYF
>TRBJ2-3|TRBD1|NA|TRBV12-3/TRBV12-4
TGTGCCAGCAGCAATTCCGGGACAGGGGAAAGTAGCACAGATACGCAGTATTTT
CASSNSGTGESSTDTQYF
>TRBJ2-2|TRBD1|few|TRBV19
TGTGCCAGTAGTACGGACAGGGGGCTTATAAGGACCGGGGAGCTGTTTTTT
CASSTDRGLIRTGELFF
>TRBJ2-1|NA|many|TRBV27
TGTGCCAGCAGTTTTGGAGGGCGTGAGCAGTTCTTC
CASSFGGREQFF
>TRBJ2-3|NA|NA|TRBV2
TGTGCCAGCAGTGAATTTCGGGCCGCTGAAAGAGCGGATACGCAGTATTTT
CASSEFRAAERADTQYF
>TRBJ1-5|NA|NA|TRBV24-1
TGTGCCACCAGTGGTCGATATAGCAATCAGTCCCAGCATTTT
CATSGRYSNQSQHF
>TRBJ1-5|NA|many|TRBV7-2
TGTGCCAGCAGCTATATACAGGGCCTTAGCAATCAGCCCCAGCATTTT
CASSYIQGLSNQPQHF
>TRBJ2-7|NA|NA|TRBV7-8
TGTGTCAGCAGCTTAGGACCAGCCTACGAGCAGTACTTC
CVSSLGPAYEQYF
>TRBJ2-5|NA|NA|TRBV7-8
TGTGCCAGCACCAAGGGGGCGGGGGGAAACCAAGAGACCCAGTACTTC
CASTKGAGGNQETQYF
>TRBJ2-7|NA|NA|TRBV7-9
TGTGCCAGCAGCTCCCCCGTCGACAGGAGCTCCTACGAGCAGTACTTC
CASSSPVDRSSYEQYF
>TRBJ1-2|NA|few|TRBV13
TGTGCCAGCACCCTAGGTCGGACAGATAACTATGGCTACACCTTC
CASTLGRTDNYGYTF
>TRBJ1-1|NA|NA|TRBV2
TGTGCCAGCAGTGAGGGGCGGGCCTCGGGCCAGGTCGCTTTCTTT
CASSEGRASGQVAFF
>TRBJ2-7|NA|NA|TRBV12-3/TRBV12-4
TGTGCCAGCAGTAAGGGACCCTTCTACGAGCAGTACTTC
CASSKGPFYEQYF
>TRBJ2-1|TRBD2|NA|TRBV12-3/TRBV12-4
TGTGCCAGCAGTTTAGCGTATCTGACTAGCGGGGGGCATTACAATGAGCAGTTCTTC
CASSLAYLTSGGHYNEQFF
>TRBJ1-1|NA|NA|TRBV7-3
TGTGCCAGCAGCCCTGCGAGGGGCGACACTGAAGCTTTCTTT
CASSPARGDTEAFF
>TRBJ1-1|NA|NA|TRBV6-6
TGTGCCAGCAGTTACCCAGTGGACCATGAAGCTTTCTTT
CASSYPVDHEAFF
>TRBJ2-3|NA|few|TRBV5-4
TGTGCCAGCAGCCCTGGGGGGCAAGATACGCAGTATTTT
CASSPGGQDTQYF
>TRBJ1-1|NA|NA|TRBV15
TGTGCCACCAGCAACAGACAGCTCACTGAAGCTTTCTTT
CATSNRQLTEAFF
>TRBJ1-2|TRBD1|NA|TRBV20-1
TGCAGTGCTCGCCCGACCGGGACAGAGATTTATGGCTACACCTTC
CSARPTGTEIYGYTF
>TRBJ2-1|NA|NA|TRBV12-3/TRBV12-4
TGTGCCAGCAGTTTTGGATTTAGCTCCTACAATGAGCAGTTCTTC
CASSFGFSSYNEQFF
>TRBJ2-7|NA|few|TRBV6-2/TRBV6-3
TGTGCCAGCAGTTTTCAGTACGAGCAGTACTTC
CASSFQYEQYF
>TRBJ2-1|TRBD1|NA|TRBV29-1
TGCAGCGTTGGTCGACAGGGGGTAAAGAGTGAGCAGTTCTTC
CSVGRQGVKSEQFF
>TRBJ2-1|TRBD2|NA|TRBV9
TGTGCCAGCAGCGAGGCCCTGGCTAGCGGGTACAATGAGCAGTTCTTC
CASSEALASGYNEQFF
>TRBJ2-1|NA|NA|TRBV6-2/TRBV6-3
TGTGCCAGCAGTTTCCCCAGCAATGAGCAGTTCTTC
CASSFPSNEQFF
>TRBJ2-1|TRBD2|NA|TRBV4-3
TGCGCCAGCAGCCAATCTAGCGGGGCTAGCTCCTACAATGAGCAGTTCTTC
CASSQSSGASSYNEQFF
>TRBJ1-1|NA|many|TRBV7-2
TGTGCCAGCAACCTCGGGGGAGGGAACACTGAAGCTTTCTTT
CASNLGGGNTEAFF
>TRBJ2-5|TRBD2|NA|TRBV15
TGTGCCACCAGCCCCCAATTAGCGGGGGGGAGAGAGACCCAGTACTTC
CATSPQLAGGRETQYF
>TRBJ1-4|NA|NA|TRBV7-4
TGTGCCAGCAGACCGACAGACGCAACTAATGAAAAACTGTTTTTT
CASRPTDATNEKLFF
>TRBJ2-2|TRBD2|NA|TRBV12-3/TRBV12-4
TGTGCCAGCAGTTTAGGGCTAGCGGATATAGGTGTGACCGGGGAGCTGTTTTTT
CASSLGLADIGVTGELFF
>TRBJ1-2|TRBD1|few|TRBV7-6
TGTGCCAGCAGCCCTGGACAGGGAGCTAACTATGGCTACACCTTC
CASSPGQGANYGYTF
>TRBJ2-3|NA|many|TRBV7-2
TGTGCCAGCAGCTTAGACGGATCGACCTTCACAGATACGCAGTATTTT
CASSLDGSTFTDTQYF
>TRBJ1-5|NA|few|TRBV12-3/TRBV12-4
TGTGCCAGCAGTGTTCCCCGGGAAACGTATAGCAATCAGCCCCAGCATTTT
CASSVPRETYSNQPQHF
>TRBJ1-4|NA|many|TRBV27
TGTGCCAGCAGTTTAAACGGGGGAGACGCAGGCGGGTTTGACGAAAAACTGTTTTTT
CASSLNGGDAGGFDEKLFF
>TRBJ1-2|NA|NA|TRBV6-2/TRBV6-3
TGTGCCAGCTCGTGGATCTGGATTTCCAACTATGGCTACACCTTC
CASSWIWISNYGYTF
>TRBJ2-1|TRBD2|NA|TRBV7-3
TGTGCCAGCAGCCCCACCGGGACTAGCGGGGGGTCCTGGGGGGAGTTCTTC
CASSPTGTSGGSWGEFF
>TRBJ2-3|TRBD2|NA|TRBV20-1
TGCAGTGCAAATCCTAGCGGGGGCCCCTCCGGGGATACGCAGTATTTT
CSANPSGGPSGDTQYF
>TRBJ2-3|TRBD1|NA|TRBV6-4
TGTGCCAGCAGTGACAAATCGGGACAGGGGGCAGATACGCAGTATTTT
CASSDKSGQGADTQYF
>TRBJ2-5|NA|NA|TRBV3-1
TGTGCCAGCAGCCGACCGACAGAAGAGACCCAGTACTTC
CASSRPTEETQYF